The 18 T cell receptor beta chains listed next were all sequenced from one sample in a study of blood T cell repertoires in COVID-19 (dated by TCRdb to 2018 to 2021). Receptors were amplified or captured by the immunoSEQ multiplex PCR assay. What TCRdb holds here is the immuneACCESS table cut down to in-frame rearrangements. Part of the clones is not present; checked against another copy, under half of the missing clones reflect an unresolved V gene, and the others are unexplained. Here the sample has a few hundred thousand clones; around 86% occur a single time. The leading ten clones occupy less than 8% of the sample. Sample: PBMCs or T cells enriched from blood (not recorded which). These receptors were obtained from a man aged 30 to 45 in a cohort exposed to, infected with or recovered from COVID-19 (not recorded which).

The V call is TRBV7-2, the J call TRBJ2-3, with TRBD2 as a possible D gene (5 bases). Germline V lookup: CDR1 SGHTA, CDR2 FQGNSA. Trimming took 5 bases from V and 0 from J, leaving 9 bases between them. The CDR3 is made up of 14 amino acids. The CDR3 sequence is CASSQEVSTDTQYF. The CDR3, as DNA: TGTGCCAGCAGCCAGGAGGTTAGCACAGATACGCAGTATTTT.

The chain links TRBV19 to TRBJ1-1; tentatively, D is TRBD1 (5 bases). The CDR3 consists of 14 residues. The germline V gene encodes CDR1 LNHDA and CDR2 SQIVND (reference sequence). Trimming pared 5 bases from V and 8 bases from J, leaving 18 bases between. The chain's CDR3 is CASSGRAPNWEAFF. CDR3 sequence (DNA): TGTGCCAGTAGTGGCAGGGCCCCGAACTGGGAAGCTTTCTTT. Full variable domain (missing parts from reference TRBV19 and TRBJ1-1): DGGITQSPKYLFRKEGQNVTLSCEQNLNHDAMYWYRQDPGQGLRLIYYSQIVNDFQKGDIAEGYSVSREKKESFPLTVTSAQKNPTAFYLCASSGRAPNWEAFFGQGTRLTVV.

The CDR3 DNA reads as TGTGCCAGCAGCCCACACCTCGGGGAGCTGTTTTTT. This translates into CASSPHLGELFF. The V call is TRBV7-3, the J call TRBJ2-2; no definite D call. V lost 5 bases to trimming and J lost 7 bases, with 8 bases between them. The CDR3 is 12 amino acids. Germline V CDR1 and CDR2: SGHTA, FQGTGA.

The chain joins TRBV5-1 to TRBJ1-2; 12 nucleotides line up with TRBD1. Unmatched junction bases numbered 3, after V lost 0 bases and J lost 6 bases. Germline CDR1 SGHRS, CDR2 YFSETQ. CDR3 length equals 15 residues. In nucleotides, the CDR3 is TGCGCCAGCAGCTTGGAGGGACAGGGGGCGAATGGCTACACCTTC. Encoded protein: CASSLEGQGANGYTF.

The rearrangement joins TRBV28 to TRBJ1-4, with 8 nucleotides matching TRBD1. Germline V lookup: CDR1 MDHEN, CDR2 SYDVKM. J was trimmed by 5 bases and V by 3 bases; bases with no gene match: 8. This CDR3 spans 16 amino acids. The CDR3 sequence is CASSFDQGASNEKLFF. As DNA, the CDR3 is TGTGCCAGCAGTTTTGATCAGGGGGCGTCAAATGAAAAACTGTTTTTT.

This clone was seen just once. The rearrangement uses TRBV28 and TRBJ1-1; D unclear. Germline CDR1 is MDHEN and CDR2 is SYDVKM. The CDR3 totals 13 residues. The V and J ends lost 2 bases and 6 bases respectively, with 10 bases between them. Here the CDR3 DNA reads TGTGCCAGCAGTTTAAACCTCGGGGCTGAAGCTTTCTTT. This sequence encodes CASSLNLGAEAFF. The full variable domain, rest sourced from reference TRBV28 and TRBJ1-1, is DVKVTQSSRYLVKRTGEKVFLECVQDMDHENMFWYRQDPGLGLRLIYFSYDVKMKEKGDIPEGYSVSREKKERFSLILESASTNQTSMYLCASSLNLGAEAFFGQGTRLTVV.

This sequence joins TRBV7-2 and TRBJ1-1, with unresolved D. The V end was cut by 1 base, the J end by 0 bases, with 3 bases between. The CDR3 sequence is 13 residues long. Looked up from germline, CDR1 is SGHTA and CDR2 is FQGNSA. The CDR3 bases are TGTGCCAGCAGCTTAGACATGAACACTGAAGCTTTCTTT. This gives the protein CASSLDMNTEAFF.

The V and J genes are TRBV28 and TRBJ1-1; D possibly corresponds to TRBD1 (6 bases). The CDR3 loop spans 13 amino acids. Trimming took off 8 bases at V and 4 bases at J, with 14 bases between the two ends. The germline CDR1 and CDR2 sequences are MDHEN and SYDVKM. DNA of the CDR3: TGTGCCAGCGCACAGGGAACCCTCACTGAAGCTTTCTTT. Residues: CASAQGTLTEAFF.

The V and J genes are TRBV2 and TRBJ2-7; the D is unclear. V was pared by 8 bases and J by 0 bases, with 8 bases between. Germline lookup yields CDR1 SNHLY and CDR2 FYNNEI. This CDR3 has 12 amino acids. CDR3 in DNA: TGTGCCAGCCAACTCGTCTCCTACGAGCAGTACTTC. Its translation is CASQLVSYEQYF.

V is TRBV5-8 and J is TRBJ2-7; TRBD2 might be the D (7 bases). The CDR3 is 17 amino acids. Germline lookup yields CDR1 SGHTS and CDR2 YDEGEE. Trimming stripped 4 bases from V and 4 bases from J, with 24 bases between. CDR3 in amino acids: CASSQRYSRGRLYEQYF. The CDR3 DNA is TGTGCCAGCAGCCAGCGATACTCGCGGGGGCGCTTGTACGAGCAGTACTTC. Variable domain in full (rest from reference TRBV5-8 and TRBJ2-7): EAGVTQSPTHLIKTRGQQATLRCSPISGHTSVYWYQQALGLGLQFLLWYDEGEERNRGNFPPRFSGRQFPNYSSELNVNALELEDSALYLCASSQRYSRGRLYEQYFGPGTRLTVT.

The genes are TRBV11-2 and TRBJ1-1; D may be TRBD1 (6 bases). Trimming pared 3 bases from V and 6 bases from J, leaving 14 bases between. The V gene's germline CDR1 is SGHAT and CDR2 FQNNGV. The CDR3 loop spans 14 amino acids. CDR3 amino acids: CASSFDTGFAEAFF. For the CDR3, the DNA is TGTGCCAGCAGCTTTGATACAGGGTTCGCTGAAGCTTTCTTT.

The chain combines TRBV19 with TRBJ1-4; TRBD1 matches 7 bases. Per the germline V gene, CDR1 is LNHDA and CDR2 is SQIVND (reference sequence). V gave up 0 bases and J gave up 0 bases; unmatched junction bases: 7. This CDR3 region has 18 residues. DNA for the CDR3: TGTGCCAGTAGTATAGAGGGTCGACAGGGTGCAACTAATGAAAAACTGTTTTTT. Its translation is CASSIEGRQGATNEKLFF.

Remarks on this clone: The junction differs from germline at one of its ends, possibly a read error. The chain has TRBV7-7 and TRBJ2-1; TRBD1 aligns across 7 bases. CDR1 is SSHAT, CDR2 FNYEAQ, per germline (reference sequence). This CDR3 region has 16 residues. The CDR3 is CASSLGPDRENERQFF. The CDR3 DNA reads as TGTGCTAGCAGCTTAGGCCCAGACAGGGAGAACGAGAGGCAGTTCTTC.

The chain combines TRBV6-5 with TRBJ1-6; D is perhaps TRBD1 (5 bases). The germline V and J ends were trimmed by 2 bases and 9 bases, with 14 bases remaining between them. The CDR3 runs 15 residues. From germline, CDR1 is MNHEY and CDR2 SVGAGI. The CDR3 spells CASSYEAGVSSPLHF. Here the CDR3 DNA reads TGTGCCAGCAGTTACGAGGCGGGGGTGAGTTCACCCCTCCACTTT.

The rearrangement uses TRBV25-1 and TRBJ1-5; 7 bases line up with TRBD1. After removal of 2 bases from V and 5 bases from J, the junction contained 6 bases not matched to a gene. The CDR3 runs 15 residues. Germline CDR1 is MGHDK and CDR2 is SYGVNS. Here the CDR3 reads CASSEGQGVHQPQHF. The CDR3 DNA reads TGTGCCAGCAGTGAAGGGCAGGGGGTCCATCAGCCCCAGCATTTT.

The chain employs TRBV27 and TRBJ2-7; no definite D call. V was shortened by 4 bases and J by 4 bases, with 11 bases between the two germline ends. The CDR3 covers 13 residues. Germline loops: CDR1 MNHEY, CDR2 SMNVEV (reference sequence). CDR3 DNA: TGTGCCAGCAGTTACGGTCTAGGTTACGAGCAGTACTTC. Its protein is CASSYGLGYEQYF.

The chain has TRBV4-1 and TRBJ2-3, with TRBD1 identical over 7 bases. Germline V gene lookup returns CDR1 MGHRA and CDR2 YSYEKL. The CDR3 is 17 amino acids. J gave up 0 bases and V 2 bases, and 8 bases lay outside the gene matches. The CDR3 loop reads CASSQPTGALSTDTQYF. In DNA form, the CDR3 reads TGCGCCAGCAGCCAACCTACAGGGGCCCTAAGCACAGATACGCAGTATTTT.

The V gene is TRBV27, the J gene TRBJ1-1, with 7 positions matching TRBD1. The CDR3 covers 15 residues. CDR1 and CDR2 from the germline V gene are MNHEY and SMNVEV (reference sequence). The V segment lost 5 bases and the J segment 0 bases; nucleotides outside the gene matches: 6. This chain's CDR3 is CASSRGRELNTEAFF. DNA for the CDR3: TGTGCCAGCAGTAGGGGGCGCGAATTGAACACTGAAGCTTTCTTT.